Below, 21 T cell receptor beta chains from the same sample are listed, as sequenced in a study of memory CD4+ T cells and cytomegalovirus serostatus. The sort gate was single viable CD3+CD4+CD8-CD45RO+ cells for memory CD4+ T cells. Assay: immunoSEQ multiplex PCR; the TCRdb copy retains only in-frame clones and omits some. The sample includes about 56,000 clones, 82% of them seen just once. Sequencing was done on a sample of memory CD4+ T cells from blood. Source of these receptors: an adult in good health and CMV-seronegative.

The V and J genes are TRBV5-6 and TRBJ1-1, with 8 bases identical to TRBD1. Germline CDR1 and CDR2: SGHDT and YYEEEE. V lost 0 bases, J lost 5 bases, and 9 bases stayed unmatched. The CDR3 has 16 amino acids. The CDR3 loop is CASSLAVAGGSTEAFF. The CDR3, as DNA: TGTGCCAGCAGCTTGGCGGTGGCAGGGGGCAGTACTGAAGCTTTCTTT.

This clone was observed a single time. The V call is TRBV4-2, the J call TRBJ1-6; D gene ambiguous. This CDR3 spans 16 amino acids. Germline V gene sequence: CDR1 LGHNA, CDR2 YNFKEQ. The V end was cut by 0 bases, the J end by 6 bases, with 12 bases between. This chain's CDR3 is CASSQEPEGVNSPLHF. Written as DNA, the CDR3 is TGTGCCAGCAGCCAAGAACCCGAAGGCGTTAATTCACCCCTCCACTTT.

The chain links TRBV28 to TRBJ2-5; no definite D call. The assigned J gene may be wrong: the sequence end matches TRBJ2-7 better. Germline CDR1 is MDHEN and CDR2 is SYDVKM. The CDR3 covers 12 residues. DNA for the CDR3: TGTGCCAGCAACCCGGGTCCCTACGAGCAGTACTTC. Translated, it gives CASNPGPYEQYF.

This clone occurred once. The chain combines TRBV7-9 with TRBJ1-1; D not certain. Trimming took 1 base from V and 2 from J, leaving 2 bases between them. The CDR3 length is 12 residues. Germline assignment: CDR1 SEHNR and CDR2 FQNEAQ (reference sequence). CDR3 sequence: CASSLDNTEAFF. The CDR3 DNA sequence: TGTGCCAGCAGCTTAGACAACACTGAAGCTTTCTTT.

The rearrangement links TRBV4-3 to TRBJ2-2, with 13 positions matching TRBD2. V lost 1 base to trimming and J lost 9 bases; unmatched junction nucleotides: 8. CDR1 and CDR2 from the germline V gene are LGHNA and YSLEER. CDR3 length: 17 residues. The CDR3 DNA sequence: TGCGCCAGCAGCCAAGCGGGACTAGCGGGGAGGACCTGGGAGCTGTTTTTT. Its protein product is CASSQAGLAGRTWELFF.

The V and J genes are TRBV20-1 and TRBJ2-1; 7 bases fit TRBD2. The V gene's germline CDR1 is DFQATT and CDR2 SNEGSKA (reference sequence). CDR3 length equals 11 residues. With V trimmed by 6 bases and J by 9 bases, 5 bases remained unmatched. Written as DNA, the CDR3 is TGCAGTGCCCCGGGGGGAGGTGAGCAGTTCTTC. Residues: CSAPGGGEQFF.

This chain connects TRBV5-8 to TRBJ2-1; D gene unclear. This CDR3 comprises 15 residues. Trimming took off 1 base at V and 8 bases at J, with 16 bases between the two ends. Germline V gene lookup returns CDR1 SGHTS and CDR2 YDEGEE. The DNA for the CDR3 is TGTGCCAGCAGCTTGTTCGGGTCTTTACTCGATGAGCAGTTCTTC. This encodes CASSLFGSLLDEQFF.

V usage is TRBV10-3 and J usage is TRBJ2-7; D is ambiguous. V was cut by 3 bases and J by 1 base, with 13 bases left in between. The CDR3 has 15 residues. The V gene's germline CDR1 is ENHRY and CDR2 SYGVKD. The CDR3 reads CAISEPPPMSYEQYF. CDR3 DNA sequence: TGTGCCATCAGTGAACCCCCCCCCATGTCCTACGAGCAGTACTTC.

This clone was seen just once. This chain uses TRBV7-3 with TRBJ1-1, with 8 nucleotides matching TRBD1. The CDR3 has 14 amino acids. The J segment lost 6 bases and the V segment lost 4 bases, leaving 7 bases of the junction unmatched. Germline V gives CDR1 SGHTA, CDR2 FQGTGA. CDR3 DNA sequence: TGTGCCAGCAGCTCGACAGGGGTGATGGCTGAAGCTTTCTTT. It codes for CASSSTGVMAEAFF.

This clone was counted only a few times. The chain couples TRBV5-1 to TRBJ2-1; D remains ambiguous. The CDR3 has 14 amino acids. From germline, CDR1 is SGHRS and CDR2 YFSETQ. The V gene lost 0 bases and the J gene lost 3 bases, with 7 bases spanning the gap. The CDR3 bases are TGCGCCAGCAGCTTGGAACAGTACTACAATGAGCAGTTCTTC. Translated, it gives CASSLEQYYNEQFF.

As to this clone: A junction boundary mismatches the germline segment, possibly from a read error. The chain combines TRBV7-7 with TRBJ2-5; 7 nucleotides line up with TRBD2. The CDR3 covers 13 residues. CDR1 is SSHAT, CDR2 FNYEAQ, per germline (reference sequence). The CDR3 loop is CASSRGPGGTQYF. The CDR3 nucleotides read TGTGCTAGCAGCCGCGGCCCGGGAGGGACCCAGTACTTC. Supplemented by reference TRBV7-7 and TRBJ2-5, the full variable domain reads GAGVSQSPRYKVTKRGQDVTLRCDPISSHATLYWYQQALGQGPEFLTYFNYEAQPDKSGLPSDRFSAERPEGSISTLTIQRTEQRDSAMYRCASSRGPGGTQYFGPGTRLLVL.

This clone was seen just once. V and J are TRBV7-2 and TRBJ2-5; the D gene is possibly TRBD2 (6 bases). The V gene's germline CDR1 is SGHTA and CDR2 FQGNSA. Trimming took off 2 bases at V and 1 base at J, with 14 bases between the two ends. The CDR3 contains 16 residues. CDR3 in amino acids: CASSLLAGGAQETQYF. The CDR3 nucleotides are TGTGCCAGCAGCTTATTAGCTGGCGGGGCCCAAGAGACCCAGTACTTC. Supplemented by reference TRBV7-2 and TRBJ2-5, the full variable domain reads GAGVSQSPSNKVTEKGKDVELRCDPISGHTALYWYRQSLGQGLEFLIYFQGNSAPDKSGLPSDRFSAERTGGSVSTLTIQRTQQEDSAVYLCASSLLAGGAQETQYFGPGTRLLVL.

This rearrangement joins TRBV4-3 to TRBJ1-2; D not resolved. The germline V and J ends were trimmed by 0 bases and 5 bases, with 13 bases remaining between them. This CDR3 has 15 amino acids. CDR1 LGHNA and CDR2 YSLEER come from the germline V gene. This CDR3 is CASSQDLRQDYGYTF. The CDR3 nucleotides read TGCGCCAGCAGCCAAGATCTTCGCCAGGATTATGGCTACACCTTC.

This clone was counted between two and nine times. This rearrangement joins TRBV5-5 to TRBJ1-3, with 9 bases that match TRBD1. Germline V gene sequence: CDR1 SGHKS, CDR2 YYEKEE (reference sequence). This CDR3 region has 15 residues. The V gene end was trimmed by 4 bases and the J gene end by 4 bases; junction bases not matched to a gene: 6. DNA for the CDR3: TGTGCCAGCAGCCCACGACAGGGGGGAGGAAACACCATATATTTT. Residues: CASSPRQGGGNTIYF.

The genes are TRBV6-4 and TRBJ1-1; D unclear. Trimming took off 5 bases at V and 1 base at J, with 8 bases between the two ends. Germline V gives CDR1 MRHNA, CDR2 SNTAGT. This CDR3 has 13 amino acids. In DNA form, the CDR3 reads TGTGCCAGCAGTTACTACCCGAACACTGAAGCTTTCTTT. As protein: CASSYYPNTEAFF.

The chain links TRBV6-1 to TRBJ1-2; D remains ambiguous. Trimming left V 2 bases short and J 7 bases short, with 14 bases between. The V gene's germline CDR1 is MNHNS and CDR2 SASEGT. The CDR3 is 14 residues long. As DNA, the CDR3 is TGTGCCAGCAGTGAAAAGCGGTCGGGCCGTGGCTACACCTTC. This gives the protein CASSEKRSGRGYTF.

DNA for the CDR3: TGTGCCAGCAGCGTAGACGGGGGGTGGTCCGGCTACACCTTC. Amino acids: CASSVDGGWSGYTF. This chain connects TRBV9 to TRBJ1-2, with D perhaps matching TRBD1 (5 bases). The CDR3 has 14 residues. V was pared by 0 bases and J by 8 bases, with 14 bases between. CDR1 and CDR2 (germline): SGDLS, YYNGEE.

This chain connects TRBV25-1 to TRBJ1-6, with D possibly TRBD1 on 5 matching bases. The germline gives CDR1 MGHDK, CDR2 SYGVNS. This CDR3 comprises 15 residues. V lost 4 bases and J lost 6, with 13 bases in between. The chain's CDR3 is CASSGGHGGNSPLHF. Here the CDR3 DNA reads TGTGCCAGCAGTGGAGGGCATGGGGGTAATTCACCCCTCCACTTT.

V is TRBV19 and J is TRBJ2-2; D gene ambiguous. Germline V gene data show CDR1 as LNHDA and CDR2 as SQIVND (reference sequence). The CDR3 is 15 amino acids. Trimming stripped 8 bases from V and 1 base from J, with 14 bases between. This CDR3 is CASGHSDQNTGELFF. The CDR3 region has the DNA TGTGCCAGTGGGCATTCAGACCAGAACACCGGGGAGCTGTTTTTT.

This clone was counted once. V is TRBV5-5 and J is TRBJ1-5; the D gene is possibly TRBD1 (6 bases). The germline V and J ends were trimmed by 4 bases and 8 bases, with 16 bases remaining between them. The CDR3 has 14 residues. Looked up from germline, CDR1 is SGHKS and CDR2 is YYEKEE (reference sequence). The CDR3, as DNA: TGTGCCAGCAGCCGGAGGGGGGGCGATGAGCCCCAGCATTTT. Its translation is CASSRRGGDEPQHF.

V gene TRBV4-1 combines with J gene TRBJ1-1, with D perhaps TRBD1 (6 bases). Trimming took off 4 bases at V and 8 bases at J, with 11 bases between the two ends. The length of the CDR3 is 12 residues. The germline CDR1 and CDR2 sequences are MGHRA and YSYEKL. The CDR3 sequence: CASSRPQGEAFF. CDR3 sequence (DNA): TGCGCCAGCAGCCGCCCGCAGGGGGAAGCTTTCTTT.